What follows are 9 T cell receptor beta chains derived from one specimen sequenced in a study of T cells in Graves' hyperthyroidism and ophthalmopathy. RNA transcripts provided the source from which TCR beta CDR3 regions were amplified. First-round RT-PCR with HTBI primers amplified the TCR CDR3 region. TCRdb independently ran MiXCR on the multiplex PCR reads; one entry per CDR3 protein. The sample holds some 620,000 distinct CDR3 sequences, about a sixth seen once. Sequencing input: blood. These receptors were taken from a woman aged 30 to 39 with Graves' hyperthyroidism.

This clonotype was detected only a few times. Germline is not matched at one junction end, which may reflect a read error. The chain is built from TRBV5-1 and TRBJ2-2, with D perhaps given as TRBD1 or TRBD2 (6 bases each). This CDR3 is 14 amino acids long. Germline CDR1 is SGHRS and CDR2 is YFSETQ. CDR3 in amino acids: CASSRDKNTGGLFF. CDR3 in DNA: TGCGCCAGCAGCCGGGACAAGAACACCGGGGGGCTGTTTTTT.

V usage is TRBV25-1 and J usage is TRBJ1-5; D remains unclear. V shed 1 base and J shed 4 bases, with 5 bases lying between them. CDR1 and CDR2 (germline): MGHDK, SYGVNS. The CDR3 sequence is 13 residues long. CDR3 region: CASSEFGNQPQHF. In DNA, the CDR3 is TGTGCCAGCAGTGAATTTGGGAATCAGCCCCAGCATTTT.

In its sample, this clonotype was seen many times. The rearrangement joins TRBV20-1 to TRBJ2-1, with 10 bases aligning to TRBD2. The CDR3 covers 15 residues. Per germline, CDR1 DFQATT and CDR2 SNEGSKA (reference sequence). V was pared by 5 bases and J by 5 bases, with 9 bases of the junction left unmatched. The CDR3 protein is CSARKSGRAHNEQFF. As DNA, the CDR3 is TGCAGTGCTCGAAAAAGCGGGAGGGCGCACAATGAGCAGTTCTTC.

A few counts support this clonotype. This sequence joins TRBV5-5 and TRBJ2-1, with D possibly being TRBD2 (6 bases). The V gene's germline CDR1 is SGHKS and CDR2 YYEKEE (reference sequence). Trimming pared 2 bases from V and 10 bases from J, leaving 10 bases between. The CDR3 runs to 12 residues. The CDR3 region is CASSFGAGEQFF. The DNA for the CDR3 is TGTGCCAGCAGCTTCGGTGCGGGAGAGCAGTTCTTC.

The rearrangement links TRBV5-6 to TRBJ1-2; D unresolved. V lost 2 bases, J lost 4 bases, and 3 bases lay in between. There are 11 residues in the CDR3. Looked up from germline, CDR1 is SGHDT and CDR2 is YYEEEE. CDR3 DNA: TGTGCCAGCAGCTTCGTCTATGGCTACACCTTC. Translated, it gives CASSFVYGYTF.

This clonotype was detected many times. This chain connects TRBV7-2 to TRBJ2-3, with D perhaps matching TRBD1 (6 bases). The V end was cut by 1 base, the J end by 2 bases, with 13 bases between. The CDR3 is made up of 16 amino acids. The germline V gene encodes CDR1 SGHTA and CDR2 FQGNSA. The CDR3 is CASSLEQGFLTDTQYF. DNA for the CDR3: TGTGCCAGCAGCTTAGAGCAGGGGTTCCTCACAGATACGCAGTATTTT.

This clonotype was picked up many times. The V and J genes are TRBV13 and TRBJ2-7; D remains ambiguous. Germline CDR1 and CDR2: PRHDT and FYEKMQ (reference sequence). V was trimmed by 4 bases and J by 5 bases, leaving 9 bases between them. The CDR3 has 12 residues. CDR3 sequence reads: CASSSHGHEQYF. CDR3 DNA: TGTGCCAGCAGCTCTCACGGGCACGAGCAGTACTTC.

This clonotype was observed at least ten times. The chain couples TRBV6-1 to TRBJ2-5; D is unresolved. Germline values: CDR1 MNHNS, CDR2 SASEGT. This CDR3 is 14 amino acids long. Trimming shortened V by 8 bases and J by 3 bases, and 16 bases separated the two germline ends. CDR3 sequence reads: CASSSGLDEETQYF. In DNA, the CDR3 is TGTGCCAGCTCTTCCGGGCTAGATGAAGAGACCCAGTACTTC.

This clonotype was detected a few times. The CDR3 loop is CASRAGLAGATDTQYF. The CDR3 DNA follows: TGCGCCAGCCGCGCGGGCCTGGCGGGGGCCACAGATACGCAGTATTTT. This rearrangement joins TRBV4-1 to TRBJ2-3, with D perhaps TRBD2 (7 bases). The V and J ends lost 8 bases and 2 bases respectively, with 20 bases between them. This CDR3 is 16 amino acids long. Germline V CDR1 and CDR2: MGHRA, YSYEKL.